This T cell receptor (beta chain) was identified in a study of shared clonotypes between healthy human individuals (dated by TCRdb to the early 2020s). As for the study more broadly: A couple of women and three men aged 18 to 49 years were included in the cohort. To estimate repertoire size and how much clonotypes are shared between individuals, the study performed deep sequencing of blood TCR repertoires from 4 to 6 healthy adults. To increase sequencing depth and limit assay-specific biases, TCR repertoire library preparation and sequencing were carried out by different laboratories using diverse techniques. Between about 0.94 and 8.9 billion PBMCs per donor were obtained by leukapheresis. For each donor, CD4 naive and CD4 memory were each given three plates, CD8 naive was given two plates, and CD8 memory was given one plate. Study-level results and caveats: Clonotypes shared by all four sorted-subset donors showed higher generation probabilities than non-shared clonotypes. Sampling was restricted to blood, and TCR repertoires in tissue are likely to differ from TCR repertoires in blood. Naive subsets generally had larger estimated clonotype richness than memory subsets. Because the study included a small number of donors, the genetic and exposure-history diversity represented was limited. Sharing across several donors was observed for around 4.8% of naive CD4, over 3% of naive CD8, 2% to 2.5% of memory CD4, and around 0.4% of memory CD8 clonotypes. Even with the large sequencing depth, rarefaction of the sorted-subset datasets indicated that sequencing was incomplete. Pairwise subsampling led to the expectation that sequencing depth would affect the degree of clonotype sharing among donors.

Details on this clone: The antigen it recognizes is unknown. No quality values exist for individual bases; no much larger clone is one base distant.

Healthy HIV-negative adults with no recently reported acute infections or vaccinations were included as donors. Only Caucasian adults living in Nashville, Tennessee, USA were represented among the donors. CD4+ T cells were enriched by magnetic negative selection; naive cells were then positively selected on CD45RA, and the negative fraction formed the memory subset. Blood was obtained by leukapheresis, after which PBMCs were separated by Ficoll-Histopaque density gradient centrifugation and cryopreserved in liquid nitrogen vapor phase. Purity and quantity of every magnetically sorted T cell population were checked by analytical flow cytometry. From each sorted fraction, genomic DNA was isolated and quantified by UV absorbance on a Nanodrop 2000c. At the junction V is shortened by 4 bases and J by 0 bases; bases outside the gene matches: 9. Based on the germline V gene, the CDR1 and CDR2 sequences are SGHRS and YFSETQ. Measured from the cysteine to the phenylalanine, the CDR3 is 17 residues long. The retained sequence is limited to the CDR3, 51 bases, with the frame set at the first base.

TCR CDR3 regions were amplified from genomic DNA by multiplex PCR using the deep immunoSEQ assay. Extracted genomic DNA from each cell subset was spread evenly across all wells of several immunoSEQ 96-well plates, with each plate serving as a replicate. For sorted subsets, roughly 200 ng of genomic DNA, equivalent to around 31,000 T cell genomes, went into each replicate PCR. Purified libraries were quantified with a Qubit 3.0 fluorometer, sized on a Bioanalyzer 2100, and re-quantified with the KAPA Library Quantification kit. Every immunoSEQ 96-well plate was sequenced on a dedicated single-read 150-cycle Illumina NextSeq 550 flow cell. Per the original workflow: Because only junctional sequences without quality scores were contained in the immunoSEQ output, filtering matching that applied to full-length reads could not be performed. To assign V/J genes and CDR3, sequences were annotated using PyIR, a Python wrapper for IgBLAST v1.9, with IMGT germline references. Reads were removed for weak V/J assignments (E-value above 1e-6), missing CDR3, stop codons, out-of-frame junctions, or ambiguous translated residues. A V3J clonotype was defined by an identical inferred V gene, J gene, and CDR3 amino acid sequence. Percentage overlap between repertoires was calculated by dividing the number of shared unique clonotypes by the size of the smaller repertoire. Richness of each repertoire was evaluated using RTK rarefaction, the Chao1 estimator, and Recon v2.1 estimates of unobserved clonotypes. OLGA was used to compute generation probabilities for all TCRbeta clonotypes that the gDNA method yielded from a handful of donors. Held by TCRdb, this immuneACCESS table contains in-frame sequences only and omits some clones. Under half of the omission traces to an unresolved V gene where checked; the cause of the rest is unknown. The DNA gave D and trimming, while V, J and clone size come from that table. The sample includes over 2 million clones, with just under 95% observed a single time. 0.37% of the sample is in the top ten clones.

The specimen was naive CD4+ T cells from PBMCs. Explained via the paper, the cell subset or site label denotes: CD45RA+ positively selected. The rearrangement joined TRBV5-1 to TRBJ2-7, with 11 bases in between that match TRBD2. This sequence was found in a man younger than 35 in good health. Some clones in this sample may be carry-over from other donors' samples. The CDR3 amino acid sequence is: CASSPGTSGFFSYEQYF. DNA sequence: TGCGCCAGCAGCCCCGGGACTAGCGGATTTTTCTCCTACGAGCAGTACTTC.